Below, 17 T cell receptor beta chains from the same sample are listed, as sequenced in a study of cytomegalovirus exposure and HLA in healthy donors. PCR primers comprised 60 Vbeta and 13 Jbeta primers. The protocol was immunoSEQ multiplex PCR, while the TCRdb copy is restricted to in-frame clones and leaves out a portion. The sample records over 150,000 clones, 82% being singletons. Sequenced input: PBMCs. Receptor source: a woman in her forties or fifties in good health and CMV-seropositive.

The chain carries TRBV10-1 and TRBJ2-1, with D maybe TRBD1 (6 bases). V lost 0 bases, J lost 12 bases, and 18 bases lay in between. This CDR3 spans 15 amino acids. Germline V gene lookup returns CDR1 WNHNN and CDR2 SYGVQD (reference sequence). CDR3 sequence (DNA): TGCGCCAGCAGTGAGTCGTCAGGGGAAGGGATCTGGCAGTTCTTC. Protein: CASSESSGEGIWQFF.

V and J are TRBV28 and TRBJ1-1, with a tentative D call TRBD1 (6 bases). Germline CDR1 is MDHEN and CDR2 is SYDVKM. Trimming stripped 0 bases from V and 5 bases from J, with 10 bases between. CDR3 length equals 14 residues. CDR3 in DNA: TGTGCCAGCAGTTTATGGGGGGCGCGGACTGAAGCTTTCTTT. It encodes CASSLWGARTEAFF.

The V gene is TRBV27, the J gene TRBJ2-1; TRBD2 aligns across 12 bases. Germline V gene sequence: CDR1 MNHEY, CDR2 SMNVEV (reference sequence). This CDR3 has 17 amino acids. V lost 2 bases and J lost 6; bases outside the gene matches: 8. CDR3 in amino acids: CASSLIGLAGGSNEQFF. The DNA for the CDR3 is TGTGCCAGCAGTTTAATCGGTCTAGCGGGGGGGAGCAATGAGCAGTTCTTC.

The chain joins TRBV19 to TRBJ1-1; 8 nucleotides match TRBD1. V shed 3 bases and J 6 bases; nucleotides not matched to a gene: 15. The CDR3 sequence is 17 residues long. Germline loops: CDR1 LNHDA, CDR2 SQIVND (reference sequence). CDR3 in amino acids: CASSMIRAGGMGAEAFF. Written as DNA, the CDR3 is TGTGCCAGTAGTATGATTCGGGCAGGGGGCATGGGGGCTGAAGCTTTCTTT.

This clone was recorded once. The J gene is TRBJ2-1, the V gene TRBV6-5; TRBD2 is a possible D gene (6 bases). The CDR3 contains 14 residues. Trimming took 6 bases from V and 1 from J, leaving 10 bases between them. Germline-derived CDR1 and CDR2 are MNHEY and SVGAGI. CDR3 sequence reads: CASREGRSYNEQFF. Here the CDR3 DNA reads TGTGCCAGCAGGGAGGGTAGGTCCTACAATGAGCAGTTCTTC.

This chain uses TRBV2 with TRBJ2-3, with a weak D call TRBD2 (6 bases). Germline CDR1 is SNHLY and CDR2 is FYNNEI. This CDR3 is built from 15 residues. V lost 1 base and J 6 bases, leaving 14 bases between the germline ends. The CDR3 reads CASSEGELAVDTQYF. In DNA, the CDR3 is TGTGCCAGCAGTGAAGGAGAACTAGCAGTCGATACGCAGTATTTT.

The rearrangement uses TRBV5-6 and TRBJ1-4; D is unclear. The germline V and J ends were trimmed by 5 bases and 7 bases, with 15 bases remaining between them. CDR1 is SGHDT and CDR2 is YYEEEE in the germline V gene. This CDR3 has 14 residues. CDR3 amino acids: CASRTARGSEKLFF. In nucleotides, the CDR3 is TGTGCCAGCAGAACAGCCCGGGGTAGTGAAAAACTGTTTTTT.

This clone was picked up one time. The chain uses TRBV10-3 and TRBJ1-6; D gene uncertain. The CDR3 runs 13 residues. The germline V and J ends were trimmed by 2 bases and 6 bases, with 5 bases remaining between them. Per the germline V gene, CDR1 is ENHRY and CDR2 is SYGVKD. CDR3 region: CAISELGNSPLHF. CDR3 nucleotides: TGTGCCATCAGTGAGCTCGGTAATTCACCCCTCCACTTT.

The rearrangement uses TRBV7-8 and TRBJ1-4; no firm D call. The CDR3 has 14 residues. V was trimmed by 8 bases and J by 7 bases, leaving 17 bases between them. Germline V gene data show CDR1 as SGHVS and CDR2 as FQNEAQ. DNA of the CDR3: TGTGCCAGCCGGAATCTAAGGAGTGGTGAAAAACTGTTTTTT. It translates to CASRNLRSGEKLFF.

The chain carries TRBV6-1 and TRBJ2-2; perhaps TRBD1 as D (6 bases). Germline V gives CDR1 MNHNS, CDR2 SASEGT. V lost 10 bases to trimming and J lost 7 bases, with 16 bases between them. The CDR3 is made up of 13 amino acids. The CDR3 is CATSNRAGGELFF. The CDR3, as DNA: TGTGCCACCTCAAACAGGGCCGGCGGGGAGCTGTTTTTT.

The V and J genes are TRBV5-8 and TRBJ2-6; D gene uncertain. CDR1 and CDR2 (germline): SGHTS, YDEGEE. Trimming took off 3 bases at V and 1 base at J, with 5 bases between the two ends. CDR3 length: 14 amino acids. Written as DNA, the CDR3 is TGTGCCAGCAGCTGGCGGTCTGGGGCCAACGTCCTGACTTTC. It translates to CASSWRSGANVLTF. Variable domain in full (rest from reference TRBV5-8 and TRBJ2-6): EAGVTQSPTHLIKTRGQQATLRCSPISGHTSVYWYQQALGLGLQFLLWYDEGEERNRGNFPPRFSGRQFPNYSSELNVNALELEDSALYLCASSWRSGANVLTFGAGSRLTVL.

This sequence joins TRBV11-2 and TRBJ2-1; 11 bases map to TRBD2. In germline, CDR1 is SGHAT, CDR2 FQNNGV. CDR3 length: 18 amino acids. The trim removed 5 bases at V and 5 bases at J, leaving 14 bases unmatched. The CDR3 bases are TGTGCCAGCAGCCGACTACCCACTAGCGGGAGCGCTCACAATGAGCAGTTCTTC. This gives the protein CASSRLPTSGSAHNEQFF.

With respect to this clone: At one boundary the junction diverges from the germline segment, which might be a read error. The chain combines TRBV7-9 with TRBJ2-2; TRBD1 matches at 8 bases. The CDR3 extends over 14 amino acids. The V gene's germline CDR1 is SEHNR and CDR2 FQNEAQ (reference sequence). The CDR3 loop reads CSSRFTGGTGELFF. The CDR3 DNA sequence: TGTTCCAGCAGGTTTACAGGGGGCACCGGGGAGCTGTTTTTT.

The gene calls are TRBV5-1 and TRBJ2-2, with TRBD1 as a possible D gene (5 bases). V lost 0 bases to trimming and J lost 7 bases, with 7 bases between them. Germline-derived CDR1 and CDR2 are SGHRS and YFSETQ. This CDR3 region has 13 residues. CDR3: CASSLEGFGELFF. CDR3 in DNA: TGCGCCAGCAGCTTGGAGGGGTTCGGGGAGCTGTTTTTT.

In the case of this clone: At one end the junction does not follow the germline gene, possibly because of a read error. The CDR3 is CASSLDPAGETQYF. CDR3 sequence (DNA): TGTGCTAGCAGCTTAGACCCCGCCGGGGAGACCCAGTACTTC. The genes are TRBV7-7 and TRBJ2-5, with no clear D. Germline V gene sequence: CDR1 SSHAT, CDR2 FNYEAQ (reference sequence). The CDR3 length is 14 residues.

The V and J genes are TRBV11-3 and TRBJ1-6; D gene uncertain. Looked up from germline, CDR1 is SGHNT and CDR2 is YENEEA. V shed 4 bases and J shed 5 bases, with 9 bases lying between them. The CDR3 covers 14 residues. The CDR3 spells CASSSPGDNSPLHF. For the CDR3, the DNA is TGTGCCAGCAGCTCCCCGGGAGATAATTCACCCCTCCACTTT. Drawing the rest from reference TRBV11-3 and TRBJ1-6, the complete variable domain is EAGVVQSPRYKIIEKKQPVAFWCNPISGHNTLYWYLQNLGQGPELLIRYENEEAVDDSQLPKDRFSAERLKGVDSTLKIQPAELGDSAVYLCASSSPGDNSPLHFGNGTRLTVT.

The chain joins TRBV4-1 to TRBJ1-1; D gene unclear. Germline CDR1 and CDR2: MGHRA and YSYEKL. V dropped 1 base and J dropped 3 bases, with 9 bases sitting between them. This CDR3 spans 14 amino acids. Written as DNA, the CDR3 is TGCGCCAGCAGCCAAGCTTGGAGGGACACTGAAGCTTTCTTT. Protein sequence: CASSQAWRDTEAFF.